Listed below are T cell receptor beta chains from one sample, sequenced in a study of T cell responses to AZD1222 COVID-19 vaccine. Some clones are missing from TCRdb's copy, which holds only in-frame ones; the method was immunoSEQ multiplex PCR. This repertoire shows fewer than 150,000 clones, about 92% found once; its top ten account for around 8%. The sequencing used peripheral blood, collected 28 days after the second AZD1222 dose. These receptor sequences come from an adult who received the AZD1222 COVID-19 vaccine. Each CDR3 is given with its conserved first and last residue. A D gene is named only where the DNA matches it firmly. Not all rows give a size; the values are once, few, many and, for expanded clones, a class.

clone_size	d_call	v_call	j_call	cdr3_nt	cdr3_aa
once	NA	TRBV25-1	TRBJ2-1	TGTGCCAGCAGGGGGGACACGGGGGTCGTAGGGAATGAGCAGTTCTTC	CASRGDTGVVGNEQFF
once	TRBD2	TRBV24-1	TRBJ2-3	TGTGCCACCAGTGAGTTAGGGACTAGCGGGAGCACAGATACGCAGTATTTT	CATSELGTSGSTDTQYF
NA	NA	TRBV18	TRBJ2-1	TGTGCCAGCTCACCACCGAAAGGGGTTACTAACAATGAGCAGTTCTTC	CASSPPKGVTNNEQFF
NA	NA	TRBV15	TRBJ2-1	TGTGCCACCAGCAGAGATCCGGGGAGCTCCTACAATGAGCAGTTCTTC	CATSRDPGSSYNEQFF
NA	NA	TRBV27	TRBJ2-7	TGTGCCAGCAGTTTATCATCCGGGACCTACGAGCAGTACTTC	CASSLSSGTYEQYF
NA	NA	TRBV12-3/TRBV12-4	TRBJ2-7	TGTGCCAGCAGCTATAGCTCCTACGAGCAGTACTTC	CASSYSSYEQYF
once	NA	TRBV7-9	TRBJ1-6	TGTGCCACCCCCTTAAGCTCCTATAATTCACCCCTCCACTTT	CATPLSSYNSPLHF
NA	TRBD2	TRBV2	TRBJ2-3	TGTGCCAGCACCGCGCGGTCTAGCGGTCCAGATACGCAGTATTTT	CASTARSSGPDTQYF
NA	NA	TRBV6-4	TRBJ2-2	TGTGCCAGCAGTGAAGGTCGAGCGAACACCGGGGAGCTGTTTTTT	CASSEGRANTGELFF
NA	TRBD1	TRBV6-6	TRBJ1-2	TGTGCCAGCAGTCTTCCGGCTCCTTTCCCGGGACAGGGGAAGTATGGCTACACCTTC	CASSLPAPFPGQGKYGYTF
NA	TRBD2	TRBV4-2	TRBJ2-4	TGTGCCAGCAGCCCAGATCCGGGACTAGCGGGGGGGATTTTAGCCAAAAACATTCAGTACTTC	CASSPDPGLAGGILAKNIQYF
few	NA	TRBV5-1	TRBJ2-7	TGCGCCAGCAGCTTGGGGGGATTTGGTGAGCAGTACTTC	CASSLGGFGEQYF
NA	NA	TRBV12-5	TRBJ1-2	TGTGCTAGTGGTTTGGTACCAGGGGACTTCGGGAATAACTATGGCTACACCTTC	CASGLVPGDFGNNYGYTF
NA	NA	TRBV6-2/TRBV6-3	TRBJ2-1	TGTGCCAGCAGTGACCGCTATGAGCAGTTCTTC	CASSDRYEQFF
NA	NA	TRBV6-5	TRBJ1-6	TGTGCCAGCACCGGACGGACCTTTAATTCACCCCTCCACTTT	CASTGRTFNSPLHF
NA	NA	TRBV6-6	TRBJ2-3	TGTGCCAGCACCCTACCTAGCGACAGCACAGATACGCAGTATTTT	CASTLPSDSTDTQYF
NA	NA	TRBV19	TRBJ1-6	TGTGCCAGTAGCACAGTCTCCTATAATTCACCCCTCCACTTT	CASSTVSYNSPLHF
NA	NA	TRBV3-1/TRBV3-2	TRBJ1-5	TGTGCCAGCAGCCAAGATCTTCGGGGTAGTCAGCCCCAGCATTTT	CASSQDLRGSQPQHF
NA	TRBD1	TRBV7-8	TRBJ2-7	TGTGCCAGCAGCATTGCCGCCGGGACAGCTTACTCCTACGAGCAGTACTTC	CASSIAAGTAYSYEQYF
NA	TRBD2	TRBV9	TRBJ2-2	TGTGCCAGCAGCGTAGGGACTAGCGGGAGTAGGGTACGGGTATCCGGGGAGCTGTTTTTT	CASSVGTSGSRVRVSGELFF
once	TRBD1	TRBV25-1	TRBJ1-2	TGTGCCAGCAGTACCCGGACAGGGGGCCACTATGGCTACACCTTC	CASSTRTGGHYGYTF
NA	NA	TRBV28	TRBJ1-2	TGTGCCAGCAGCGCACGGTATGGCTACACCTTC	CASSARYGYTF
NA	TRBD2	TRBV28	TRBJ2-5	TGTGCCAGCAGACCCACGTCCGGGGGGGGAGAGACCCAGTACTTC	CASRPTSGGGETQYF
NA	NA	TRBV12-3/TRBV12-4	TRBJ2-6	TGTGCCAGCAGTGAGGGTGGGGCCAACGTCCTGACTTTC	CASSEGGANVLTF
NA	NA	TRBV19	TRBJ1-5	TGTGCCAGTACCTCTTATAGCAATCAGCCCCAGCATTTT	CASTSYSNQPQHF
NA	NA	TRBV3-1/TRBV3-2	TRBJ1-5	TGTGCCAGCAGCCAAGGCCCGAATCAGCCCCAGCATTTT	CASSQGPNQPQHF
NA	NA	TRBV5-1	TRBJ1-1	TGCGCCAGCAGCTCGGGATTTAACACTGAAGCTTTCTTT	CASSSGFNTEAFF
NA	TRBD1	TRBV11-2	TRBJ2-5	TGTGCCAGCAGCCGGCCGCGGACAGGGTGGGAGACCCAGTACTTC	CASSRPRTGWETQYF
NA	NA	TRBV25-1	TRBJ2-1	TGTGCCAGCAGTGGGCCCCTGGGGGGAGAGCAGTTCTTC	CASSGPLGGEQFF
NA	NA	TRBV9	TRBJ2-1	TGTGCCAGCAGCGTAGGGCAACAGGACCTTTACAATGAGCAGTTCTTC	CASSVGQQDLYNEQFF
NA	TRBD1	TRBV5-1	TRBJ1-2	TGCGCCAGCAGCCTCGTCCCGGGACAGGGGCCGGGTGGCTACACCTTC	CASSLVPGQGPGGYTF
NA	NA	TRBV6-5	TRBJ1-4	TGTGCCAGCATCGGAAGGTGGCAGGGAAGGGAAAAACTGTTTTTT	CASIGRWQGREKLFF
NA	TRBD1	TRBV3-1/TRBV3-2	TRBJ1-1	TGTGCCAGCAGCTTTCACCCGACAGGGGGGGAAGCTTTCTTT	CASSFHPTGGEAFF
NA	NA	TRBV1	TRBJ2-7	TGCACCAGCAGTCGGACTAGCGGGAGTCAATGGCAGTACTTC	CTSSRTSGSQWQYF
NA	NA	TRBV29-1	TRBJ1-2	TGCAGCGTTGATAACAGTTTAACTAACTATGGCTACACCTTC	CSVDNSLTNYGYTF
few	NA	TRBV27	TRBJ2-7	TGTGCCAGCAGTTCCACACTTTTGGTTGGCGAGCAGTACTTC	CASSSTLLVGEQYF
NA	NA	TRBV28	TRBJ2-7	TGTGCCAGCACAGAAGCAACCTTGATCTCCTACGAGCAGTACTTC	CASTEATLISYEQYF
NA	NA	TRBV24-1	TRBJ2-2	TGTGCCACCAGTGATCATGGACGGGAGTCCGGGGAGCTGTTTTTT	CATSDHGRESGELFF
NA	NA	TRBV3-1/TRBV3-2	TRBJ1-1	TGTGCCAGCAGCCAAGGCAGGGGTTTAAGCACTGAAGCTTTCTTT	CASSQGRGLSTEAFF
NA	TRBD1	TRBV4-2	TRBJ2-2	TGTGCCAGCAGCCAAGAACACAGGGGAACCGGGGAGCTGTTTTTT	CASSQEHRGTGELFF
NA	TRBD1	TRBV4-1	TRBJ1-1	TGCGCCAGCAGCCAACGCCGGGACAGATACACTGAAGCTTTCTTT	CASSQRRDRYTEAFF
NA	NA	TRBV13	TRBJ2-2	TGTGCCAGCAGCTTAGGAGTCGGGGAGCTGTTTTTT	CASSLGVGELFF
NA	NA	TRBV11-3	TRBJ2-3	TGTGCCAGCAGCTTTAGAGCAGGGAGCACAGATACGCAGTATTTT	CASSFRAGSTDTQYF
NA	NA	TRBV28	TRBJ2-7	TGTGCCAGCAGCTTTGAGAGGGGGTACAACTACGAGCAGTACTTC	CASSFERGYNYEQYF
once	NA	TRBV28	TRBJ1-4	TGTGCCAGCAGTTTGGCGGGCAGGGGTTTTGAAAAACTGTTTTTT	CASSLAGRGFEKLFF
NA	NA	TRBV29-1	TRBJ1-1	TGCAGCGTTGAAATTGCTTTAAACACTGAAGCTTTCTTT	CSVEIALNTEAFF
NA	NA	TRBV28	TRBJ1-2	TGTGCCAGCAGTCCACCCCAGGGGCGGTATGGCTACACCTTC	CASSPPQGRYGYTF
NA	TRBD1	TRBV3-1/TRBV3-2	TRBJ1-6	TGTGCCAGCAGCCAGACAGGGGGCCTATCACCCCTCCACTTT	CASSQTGGLSPLHF
NA	NA	TRBV27	TRBJ1-2	TGTGCCAGCAGTTTATCAGGGTTGTATGGCTACACCTTC	CASSLSGLYGYTF
NA	NA	TRBV5-1	TRBJ2-7	TGCGCCAGCAGCTTGGATCCAGGTTCCCCCTACGAGCAGTACTTC	CASSLDPGSPYEQYF
NA	TRBD1	TRBV2	TRBJ1-5	TGTGCCAGCAGTGAAACGACAGGGGCCAGTCAGCCCCAGCATTTT	CASSETTGASQPQHF
NA	NA	TRBV18	TRBJ1-5	TGTGCCAGCTCACCAGGGGGTCAGCCCCAGCATTTT	CASSPGGQPQHF
NA	NA	TRBV3-1/TRBV3-2	TRBJ1-1	TGTGCCAGCAGCCAAGACCCATATTTGGACACTGAAGCTTTCTTT	CASSQDPYLDTEAFF